These 2 T cell receptor beta chains came from one sample sequenced in a study of blood T cell repertoires in COVID-19. Libraries were prepared by immunoSEQ multiplex PCR; TCRdb keeps only in-frame clonotypes and omits some of them. Altogether around 30,000 clones are present, roughly nine tenths being singletons, with the ten largest covering approximately 10%. The sample taken for sequencing was peripheral blood. These receptors were taken from a human donor in a cohort sampled during active COVID-19.

This sequence joins TRBV27 and TRBJ2-7, with 8 bases fitting TRBD1. The CDR3 contains 16 residues. With 5 bases clipped from V and 5 bases from J, the junction kept 14 bases outside the gene matches. Germline assignment: CDR1 MNHEY and CDR2 SMNVEV (reference sequence). Here the CDR3 reads CASSRFHPGTGHEQYF. The CDR3 DNA is TGTGCCAGCAGTAGATTTCACCCCGGGACAGGCCACGAGCAGTACTTC.

The chain is built from TRBV3-1 (or the pseudogene TRBV3-2) and TRBJ1-6; D gene unclear. The CDR3 sequence is 12 residues long. Germline CDR1 and CDR2: LGHDT and YNNKEL (reference sequence). Trimming took 1 base from V and 9 from J, leaving 4 bases between them. CDR3 sequence reads: CASSQGASPLHF. CDR3 in DNA: TGTGCCAGCAGCCAAGGGGCTTCACCCCTCCACTTT.